The 21 T cell receptor beta chains below were found in one sample sequenced in a study of T cells after posttransplantation cyclophosphamide. Profiled with immunoSEQ multiplex PCR; TCRdb holds only in-frame clones, not every one. This sample has some 37,000 clones, each found more than once. Sequenced: PBMCs. Receptors were obtained from a girl between 10 and 17 years old in good health, CMV-negative, and a related stem cell transplant donor.

This clone showed up many times. The J gene is TRBJ2-7, the V gene TRBV5-4, with 7 bases identical to TRBD2. CDR3 size: 14 residues. V lost 2 bases to trimming and J lost 5 bases; unmatched junction nucleotides: 7. Germline CDR1 reads SGHNT; CDR2 reads YYREEE (reference sequence). The DNA of the CDR3 is TGTGCCAGCAGCTTACGGGGAGGGCCCCACGAGCAGTACTTC. Translation: CASSLRGGPHEQYF.

This clone was recorded many times. J is TRBJ2-7 and V is TRBV6-5; TRBD1 matches at 9 bases. The germline gives CDR1 MNHEY, CDR2 SVGAGI. The CDR3 extends over 14 amino acids. With 8 bases clipped from V and 7 bases from J, the junction kept 12 bases outside the gene matches. The CDR3 DNA follows: TGTGCCAGCTCGGTGGACAGGGGTAAGGGGGAGCAGTACTTC. Translated, it gives CASSVDRGKGEQYF.

This clone has more than one count but fewer than ten. V and J are TRBV18 and TRBJ2-3, with 8 bases lining up with TRBD2. In germline, CDR1 is KGHSH, CDR2 LQKENI. V dropped 2 bases and J dropped 1; count of bases not matched to a gene: 8. The CDR3 sequence is 17 residues long. The CDR3 loop reads CASSPGPGRAGTDTQYF. CDR3 in DNA: TGTGCCAGCTCACCAGGGCCCGGGAGGGCCGGCACAGATACGCAGTATTTT.

This clone was detected ten times or more. The genes are TRBV4-1 and TRBJ1-1; weak D call: TRBD1 (5 bases). The CDR3 spans 11 residues. Trimming pared 8 bases from V and 11 bases from J, leaving 15 bases between. CDR1 is MGHRA and CDR2 is YSYEKL in the germline V gene. CDR3 DNA: TGCGCCAGCCACAACGGGGGTGGGGCTTTCTTT. It is translated as CASHNGGGAFF.

At least ten counts were recorded for this clone. In DNA form, the CDR3 reads TGCAGCGTCCGGTGGGCAGGGGCGGATCAGCCCCAGCATTTT. Protein: CSVRWAGADQPQHF. The genes are TRBV29-1 and TRBJ1-5; maybe TRBD1 (6 bases). The CDR3 runs 14 residues. Germline V CDR1 and CDR2: SQVTM, ANQGSEA. V was cut by 6 bases and J by 5 bases, with 17 bases left in between.

This clone was counted between two and nine times. The rearrangement links TRBV7-9 to TRBJ2-1, with D possibly TRBD1 on 6 matching bases. The V gene lost 3 bases and the J gene lost 9 bases, with 12 bases spanning the gap. Germline V gives CDR1 SEHNR, CDR2 FQNEAQ (reference sequence). The CDR3 is made up of 13 amino acids. The CDR3 is CASSFQGWIEQFF. CDR3 in DNA: TGTGCCAGCAGCTTTCAGGGGTGGATTGAGCAGTTCTTC.

This clone was recorded a few times. The chain links TRBV29-1 to TRBJ1-6, with TRBD1 identical over 9 bases. Germline CDR1 reads SQVTM; CDR2 reads ANQGSEA. V gave up 4 bases and J gave up 8 bases; unmatched junction bases: 3. The length of the CDR3 is 13 residues. The CDR3 sequence is CSVGTGVDSPLHF. The CDR3 nucleotides are TGCAGCGTTGGGACAGGGGTAGATTCACCCCTCCACTTT.

There are many counts of this clone. The chain recombines TRBV5-1 with TRBJ2-3; TRBD2 matches 10 bases. Germline loops: CDR1 SGHRS, CDR2 YFSETQ. Trimming took 0 bases from V and 5 from J; bases not matched to a gene: 18. There are 20 residues in the CDR3. CDR3 bases: TGCGCCAGCAGCTTGGCCCCGGGGGTAGCGGGGGGCATTGTCCGAGATACGCAGTATTTT. Encoded protein: CASSLAPGVAGGIVRDTQYF.

This clone turned up a few times. This chain connects TRBV30 to TRBJ1-2, with 7 nucleotides matching TRBD1. V shed 3 bases and J 12 bases; nucleotides not matched to a gene: 16. Germline V gives CDR1 GTSNPN, CDR2 SVGIG (reference sequence). The CDR3 extends over 14 amino acids. The CDR3 sequence is CAWSDRDSPKYDTF. CDR3 nucleotides: TGTGCCTGGAGCGACAGGGACAGTCCTAAATATGACACCTTC.

This clone appeared a few times. This sample also contains other DNA sequences that code for the same CDR3. The rearrangement uses TRBV7-9 and TRBJ1-2; no reliable D call. This CDR3 is built from 15 residues. Germline values: CDR1 SEHNR, CDR2 FQNEAQ (reference sequence). V was clipped by 3 bases and J by 8 bases, with 19 bases between them. This chain's CDR3 is CASSLVAGTTYGYTF. For the CDR3, the DNA is TGTGCCAGCAGCTTGGTGGCAGGTACAACGTACGGCTACACCTTC.

This clone has at least ten counts. The chain is built from TRBV2 and TRBJ1-2; TRBD1 matches at 7 bases. V lost 6 bases and J lost 2; bases outside the gene matches: 6. CDR1 is SNHLY and CDR2 is FYNNEI in the germline V gene. This CDR3 region has 14 residues. The CDR3 reads CASRSSQGNYGYTF. The DNA of the CDR3 is TGTGCCAGCAGATCCTCACAGGGGAACTATGGCTACACCTTC.

The chain uses TRBV5-5 and TRBJ2-5, with 8 nucleotides matching TRBD1. V lost 4 bases to trimming and J lost 4 bases; unmatched junction nucleotides: 9. The CDR3 runs to 15 residues. The germline CDR1 and CDR2 sequences are SGHKS and YYEKEE (reference sequence). CDR3 DNA sequence: TGTGCCAGCAGCGGATGGAGACAGGGGCCAGAGACCCAGTACTTC. This sequence encodes CASSGWRQGPETQYF.

This clone has ten or more counts. The V and J genes are TRBV6-1 and TRBJ1-2; TRBD1 matches 9 bases. This CDR3 comprises 15 residues. Germline V gives CDR1 MNHNS, CDR2 SASEGT. Unmatched junction bases numbered 12, after V lost 5 bases and J lost 8 bases. CDR3 coding DNA: TGTGCCAGCAGTAGGGACAGGGTGTCTCACGTGGGCTACACCTTC. Translation: CASSRDRVSHVGYTF.

This chain connects TRBV28 to TRBJ2-7; TRBD1 aligns across 7 bases. Unmatched junction bases numbered 16, after V lost 6 bases and J lost 2 bases. CDR1 MDHEN and CDR2 SYDVKM come from the germline V gene. The CDR3 totals 17 residues. CDR3 sequence reads: CASSTATGTVDPYEQYF. The CDR3 DNA follows: TGTGCCAGCAGCACGGCGACCGGGACAGTGGACCCCTACGAGCAGTACTTC.

This clone has just a few counts. This chain uses TRBV18 with TRBJ2-5; TRBD1 might be the D (6 bases). Germline V gives CDR1 KGHSH, CDR2 LQKENI. V was shortened by 3 bases and J by 5 bases, with 13 bases between the two germline ends. The length of the CDR3 is 14 residues. CDR3 sequence (DNA): TGTGCCAGCTCACCGCCGGGACATAGGGAGACCCAGTACTTC. Amino acid sequence: CASSPPGHRETQYF.

This clone was seen a handful of times. A junction end diverges from the germline sequence, so it may reflect a read error. CDR3 coding DNA: TGTGCCAGCGGCGTAAGCGGAACGGCAGGAAGGGCCGAGCAGTACTTC. Protein: CASGVSGTAGRAEQYF. The chain joins TRBV9 to TRBJ2-7; D might be TRBD2 (5 bases). The CDR3 runs 16 residues. Germline CDR1 is SGDLS and CDR2 is YYNGEE.

This clone was recorded many times. This chain joins TRBV10-3 and TRBJ2-1; 10 bases map to TRBD1. The germline V gene has CDR1 ENHRY and CDR2 SYGVKD. This CDR3 is 15 amino acids long. Trimming took 7 bases from V and 6 from J; bases not matched to a gene: 9. Written as DNA, the CDR3 is TGTGCCATCAAGGTCGGGACAGGGGAAGCCAATGAGCAGTTCTTC. It translates to CAIKVGTGEANEQFF.

This clone showed up many times. The chain recombines TRBV5-4 with TRBJ2-7; no reliable D call. CDR1 and CDR2 from the germline V gene are SGHNT and YYREEE (reference sequence). Between the trimmed V and J ends, which lost 0 bases and 4 bases, there was a span of 5 bases. This CDR3 comprises 12 residues. The DNA of the CDR3 is TGTGCCAGCAGCTTGGGGCAATACGAGCAGTACTTC. Residues: CASSLGQYEQYF.

This clone has only a few counts. V gene TRBV28 combines with J gene TRBJ1-4; 9 nucleotides align to TRBD1. Germline loops: CDR1 MDHEN, CDR2 SYDVKM. V shed 7 bases and J 7 bases; nucleotides not matched to a gene: 10. This CDR3 is 15 amino acids long. CDR3 region: CASTESDRGGEKLFF. The CDR3 nucleotides read TGTGCCAGCACCGAATCGGACAGGGGAGGTGAAAAACTGTTTTTT.

CDR3 in amino acids: CASSAFLAGGIIYTQYF. CDR3 sequence (DNA): TGTGCCAGCAGTGCTTTCCTAGCGGGGGGAATTATTTATACGCAGTATTTT. V usage is TRBV2 and J usage is TRBJ2-3, with 11 bases aligning to TRBD2. V lost 4 bases, J lost 7 bases, and 13 bases stayed unmatched. The CDR3 sequence is 17 residues long. In germline, CDR1 is SNHLY, CDR2 FYNNEI.

This clone has ten or more counts. This rearrangement joins TRBV5-4 to TRBJ2-1; TRBD2 might be the D (6 bases). V dropped 0 bases and J dropped 6 bases, with 22 bases sitting between them. The germline CDR1 and CDR2 sequences are SGHNT and YYREEE (reference sequence). The CDR3 sequence is 18 residues long. This CDR3 is CASSLVQPGTSNPNEQFF. The CDR3 DNA is TGTGCCAGCAGCTTGGTCCAACCGGGAACTAGCAACCCCAATGAGCAGTTCTTC.